Sequencing of this T cell receptor (beta chain) was carried out in a study of T cells in Graves' hyperthyroidism and ophthalmopathy. V was clipped by 5 bases and J by 3 bases, with 16 bases between them. CDR3 size: 15 residues. Germline V gene sequence: CDR1 SQVTM, CDR2 ANQGSEA. RNA transcripts served as the template for amplifying TCR beta CDR3 regions. The HTBI primer set was used in a first-round RT-PCR of the TCR CDR3. MiXCR was run by TCRdb on the multiplex PCR reads, yielding one entry per CDR3 protein. The sample carries a few hundred thousand distinct CDR3 sequences, roughly 14% recorded once. Uncontrolled infection, other autoimmune disease, pregnancy or lactation led to exclusion. The PBMCs were sourced from fresh peripheral blood (about 9.7 ml).

The sample consisted of blood. The source is a woman younger than 35 with Graves' hyperthyroidism. The gene calls are TRBV29-1 and TRBJ1-4; TRBD1 is a possible D gene (6 bases). For the CDR3, the DNA is TGCAGCGTTAAGGATGGGCCAGGGGCTAATGAAAAACTGTTTTTT. Its protein product is CSVKDGPGANEKLFF.